One and the same sample provided the 14 T cell receptor beta chains below, sequenced in a study of response to subunit inactivated influenza vaccine. Via MiXCR, TCRdb re-called the RT-PCR reads, giving one row per CDR3 protein. The data show roughly 790,000 distinct CDR3 sequences, about 20% seen once. Sequencing was performed on PBMCs from blood, taken 5 days after vaccination. The receptors originated from a man aged 45-65 years who received an inactivated influenza vaccine.

This clonotype was detected many times. The chain couples TRBV12-3 or TRBV12-4 to TRBJ2-5; no firm D call. Trimming removed 5 bases from V and 4 bases from J, with 11 bases in between. This CDR3 contains 13 residues. CDR3 sequence (DNA): TGTGCCAGCAGTCAGGTTGATGGAGAGACCCAGTACTTC. It translates to CASSQVDGETQYF.

V is TRBV20-1 and J is TRBJ1-1; 7 bases line up with TRBD1. Losses at the gene ends were 6 bases for V and 10 bases for J; bases not matched to a gene: 14. CDR3 length: 13 residues. CDR1 and CDR2 from the germline V gene are DFQATT and SNEGSKA (reference sequence). The chain's CDR3 is CSAGETGDRLAFF. The DNA for the CDR3 is TGCAGTGCCGGCGAAACAGGGGACCGCTTAGCTTTCTTT.

The genes are TRBV6-2 or TRBV6-3 and TRBJ2-1; D is ambiguous. Trimming cost V 4 bases and J 6 bases, with 16 bases left between them. The CDR3 runs to 15 residues. Germline V gene sequence: CDR1 MNHEY, CDR2 SVGEGT. The CDR3: CASSSQPLTRNEQFF. The CDR3 nucleotides read TGTGCCAGCAGTTCCCAACCACTTACGCGCAATGAGCAGTTCTTC.

The gene calls are TRBV6-1 and TRBJ1-5; 7 bases align to TRBD1. This CDR3 is built from 15 residues. Germline values: CDR1 MNHNS, CDR2 SASEGT. This CDR3 is CTTGQNQNSNQPQHF. DNA for the CDR3: TGTACGACGGGACAGAACCAGAATAGCAATCAGCCCCAGCATTTT.

This clonotype was picked up a small number of times. The CDR3 spells CASSSAGVLSGYTF. The CDR3 DNA reads as TGTGCCAGCAGCTCCGCCGGGGTCTTAAGTGGCTACACCTTC. This chain connects TRBV7-2 to TRBJ1-2, with D unclear. This CDR3 region has 14 residues. Germline CDR1 is SGHTA and CDR2 is FQGNSA. V gave up 4 bases and J gave up 7 bases, with 16 bases separating them.

This clonotype was counted only a few times. The chain links TRBV6-1 to TRBJ2-7; 7 bases are a match to TRBD1. V trimming: 6 bases; J trimming: 9 bases; junction bases outside the gene matches: 11. CDR1 and CDR2 (germline): MNHNS, SASEGT. The length of the CDR3 is 13 residues. The CDR3 loop reads CASRGDRVARQYF. The CDR3 DNA reads TGTGCCAGCAGGGGGGACAGAGTCGCCCGGCAGTACTTC.

The V gene is TRBV27, the J gene TRBJ1-1, with 7 bases aligning to TRBD1. The V gene's germline CDR1 is MNHEY and CDR2 SMNVEV (reference sequence). The CDR3 covers 15 residues. The trim removed 2 bases at V and 4 bases at J, leaving 7 bases unmatched. CDR3 amino acids: CASSLTGEGGTEAFF. CDR3 in DNA: TGTGCCAGCAGTTTAACAGGGGAGGGAGGCACTGAAGCTTTCTTT.

The table lists this clonotype with many counts. The chain couples TRBV5-6 to TRBJ2-1; no definite D call. With 5 bases removed from V and 5 bases from J, the gap between germline ends came to 14 bases. Germline-derived CDR1 and CDR2 are SGHDT and YYEEEE. CDR3 length equals 14 residues. CDR3 in DNA: TGTGCCAGCAGTCCCCAACGGCAGAACAATGAGCAGTTCTTC. Translation: CASSPQRQNNEQFF. The variable domain in full, completed from reference TRBV5-6 and TRBJ2-1, reads DAGVTQSPTHLIKTRGQQVTLRCSPKSGHDTVSWYQQALGQGPQFIFQYYEEEERQRGNFPDRFSGHQFPNYSSELNVNALLLGDSALYLCASSPQRQNNEQFFGPGTRLTVL.

This clonotype showed up just once. The chain carries TRBV18 and TRBJ2-7, with 7 bases identical to TRBD2. The CDR3 is 15 residues long. Germline trimming cut 4 bases from V and 2 bases from J; bases unmatched to any gene: 8. From germline, CDR1 is KGHSH and CDR2 LQKENI. CDR3 in amino acids: CASSRTAGRAYEQYF. The CDR3 DNA reads TGTGCCAGCTCACGTACAGCGGGACGAGCCTACGAGCAGTACTTC.

This clonotype was found a few times. The CDR3 loop is CASSYHGSGGEQFF. As DNA, the CDR3 is TGTGCCAGCAGTTACCACGGGAGTGGGGGTGAGCAGTTCTTC. The J gene is TRBJ2-1, the V gene TRBV6-5, with D maybe TRBD2 (6 bases). Germline loops: CDR1 MNHEY, CDR2 SVGAGI. This CDR3 comprises 14 residues. Trimming shortened V by 2 bases and J by 9 bases, and 14 bases separated the two germline ends.

The chain carries TRBV20-1 and TRBJ2-5, with D perhaps matching TRBD2 (6 bases). Trimming shortened V by 2 bases and J by 3 bases, and 16 bases separated the two germline ends. CDR3 length: 15 residues. Germline-derived CDR1 and CDR2 are DFQATT and SNEGSKA (reference sequence). CDR3 sequence reads: CSARPPGVSEETQYF. CDR3 nucleotide sequence: TGCAGTGCTAGACCCCCGGGGGTTTCTGAAGAGACCCAGTACTTC.

This rearrangement joins TRBV7-2 to TRBJ2-5; TRBD1 matches 8 bases. Germline trimming cut 5 bases from V and 4 bases from J; bases unmatched to any gene: 6. The CDR3 is 14 amino acids. Germline assignment: CDR1 SGHTA and CDR2 FQGNSA. CDR3 residues: CASSRPQGGETQYF. Written as DNA, the CDR3 is TGTGCCAGCAGCCGCCCACAGGGGGGAGAGACCCAGTACTTC.

This clonotype showed up just a few times. V and J are TRBV20-1 and TRBJ2-3, with 13 bases matching TRBD2. Trimming at V came to 2 bases and at J to 2 bases, leaving 7 bases not matched to a gene. Germline CDR1 reads DFQATT; CDR2 reads SNEGSKA (reference sequence). The CDR3 has 17 residues. The CDR3 nucleotides read TGCAGTGCTAGAACACAGGGACTAGCGGGGTCCACAGATACGCAGTATTTT. Its protein is CSARTQGLAGSTDTQYF.

The chain is built from TRBV27 and TRBJ2-1, with D perhaps matching TRBD1 (6 bases). Trimming took off 6 bases at V and 0 bases at J, with 12 bases between the two ends. From germline, CDR1 is MNHEY and CDR2 SMNVEV (reference sequence). The CDR3 extends over 15 amino acids. The CDR3 protein is CASSRGRGSYNEQFF. The CDR3 region has the DNA TGTGCCAGCAGCAGGGGCAGGGGCTCCTACAATGAGCAGTTCTTC.